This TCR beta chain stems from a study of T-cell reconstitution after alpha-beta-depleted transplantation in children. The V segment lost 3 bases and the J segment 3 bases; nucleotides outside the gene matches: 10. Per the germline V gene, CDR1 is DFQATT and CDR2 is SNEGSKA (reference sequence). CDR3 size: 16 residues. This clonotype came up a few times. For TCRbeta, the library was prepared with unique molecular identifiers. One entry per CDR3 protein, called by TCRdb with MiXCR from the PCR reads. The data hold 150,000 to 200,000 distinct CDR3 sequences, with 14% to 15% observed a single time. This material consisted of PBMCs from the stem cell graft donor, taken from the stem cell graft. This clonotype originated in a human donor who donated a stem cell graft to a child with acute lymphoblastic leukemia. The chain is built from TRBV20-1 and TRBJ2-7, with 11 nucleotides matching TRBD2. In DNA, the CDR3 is TGCAGTGCTAGTGCCAGACCCGGGACTAGCGGCTACGAGCAGTACTTC. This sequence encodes CSASARPGTSGYEQYF.